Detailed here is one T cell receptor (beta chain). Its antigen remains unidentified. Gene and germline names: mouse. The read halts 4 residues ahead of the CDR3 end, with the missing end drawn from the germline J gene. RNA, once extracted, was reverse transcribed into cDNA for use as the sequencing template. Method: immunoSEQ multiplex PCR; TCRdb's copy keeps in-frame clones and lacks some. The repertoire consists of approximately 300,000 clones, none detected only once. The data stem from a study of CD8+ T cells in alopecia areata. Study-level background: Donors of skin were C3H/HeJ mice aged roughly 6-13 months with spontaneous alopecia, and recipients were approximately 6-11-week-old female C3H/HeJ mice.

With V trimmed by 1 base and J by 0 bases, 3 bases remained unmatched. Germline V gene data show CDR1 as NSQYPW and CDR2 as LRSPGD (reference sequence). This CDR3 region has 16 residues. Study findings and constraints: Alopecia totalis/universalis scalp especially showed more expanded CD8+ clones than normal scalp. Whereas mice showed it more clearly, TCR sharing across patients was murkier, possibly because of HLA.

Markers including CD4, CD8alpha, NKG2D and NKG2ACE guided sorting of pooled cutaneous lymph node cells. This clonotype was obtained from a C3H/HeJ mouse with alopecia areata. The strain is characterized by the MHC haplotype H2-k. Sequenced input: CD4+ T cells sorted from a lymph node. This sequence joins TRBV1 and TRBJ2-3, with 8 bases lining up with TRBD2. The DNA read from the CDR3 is TGCACCTGCAGTGCAGTGGGGGGGGATAGTGCAGAA. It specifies CTCSAVGGDSAE. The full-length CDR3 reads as CTCSAVGGDSAETLYF.